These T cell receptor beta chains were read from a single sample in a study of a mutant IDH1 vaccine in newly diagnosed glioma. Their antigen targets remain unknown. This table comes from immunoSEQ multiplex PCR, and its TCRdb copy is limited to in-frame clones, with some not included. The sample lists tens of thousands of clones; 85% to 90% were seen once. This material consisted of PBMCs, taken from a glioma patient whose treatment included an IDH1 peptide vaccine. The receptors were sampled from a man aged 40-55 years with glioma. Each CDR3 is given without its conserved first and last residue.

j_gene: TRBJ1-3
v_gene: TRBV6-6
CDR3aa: ASSYSGGGNTIY

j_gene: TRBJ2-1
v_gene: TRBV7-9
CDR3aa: ASSSSLLAGHEQF

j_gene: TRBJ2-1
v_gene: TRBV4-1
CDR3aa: ASSPRTSPNEQF

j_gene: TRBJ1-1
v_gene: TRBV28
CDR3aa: ASKDSIRNTEAF

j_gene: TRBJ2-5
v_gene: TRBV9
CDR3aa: ASSPRTGLDQETQY

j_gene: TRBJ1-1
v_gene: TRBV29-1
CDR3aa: SVERVGTGGQAF

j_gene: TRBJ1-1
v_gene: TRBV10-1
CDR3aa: ASSVQTKNTEAF

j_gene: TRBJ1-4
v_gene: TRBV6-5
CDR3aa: ASSYGSEKFNEKLF

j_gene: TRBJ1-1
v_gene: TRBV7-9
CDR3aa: ASSLRGEAF

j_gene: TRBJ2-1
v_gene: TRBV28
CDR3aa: ASSLDIAGVYNEQF

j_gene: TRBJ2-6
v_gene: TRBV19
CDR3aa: ASSIARTLVSSGANVLT

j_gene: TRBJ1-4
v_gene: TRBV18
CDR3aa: ASSGQFNEKLF

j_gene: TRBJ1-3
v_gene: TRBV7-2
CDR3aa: ASSLIPGSTGNTIY

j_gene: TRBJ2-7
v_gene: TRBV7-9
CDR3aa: ASSLIDRGGEQY

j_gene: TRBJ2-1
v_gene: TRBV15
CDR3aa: ATSGDSSYNEQF

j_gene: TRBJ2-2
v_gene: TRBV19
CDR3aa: ASSIAGGQGRLF

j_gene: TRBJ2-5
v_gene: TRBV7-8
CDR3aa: ASSTGGGWEETQY

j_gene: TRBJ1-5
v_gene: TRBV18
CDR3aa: ASSRDVPWGNQPQH

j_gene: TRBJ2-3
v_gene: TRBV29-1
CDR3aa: SVATGRGNTDTQY